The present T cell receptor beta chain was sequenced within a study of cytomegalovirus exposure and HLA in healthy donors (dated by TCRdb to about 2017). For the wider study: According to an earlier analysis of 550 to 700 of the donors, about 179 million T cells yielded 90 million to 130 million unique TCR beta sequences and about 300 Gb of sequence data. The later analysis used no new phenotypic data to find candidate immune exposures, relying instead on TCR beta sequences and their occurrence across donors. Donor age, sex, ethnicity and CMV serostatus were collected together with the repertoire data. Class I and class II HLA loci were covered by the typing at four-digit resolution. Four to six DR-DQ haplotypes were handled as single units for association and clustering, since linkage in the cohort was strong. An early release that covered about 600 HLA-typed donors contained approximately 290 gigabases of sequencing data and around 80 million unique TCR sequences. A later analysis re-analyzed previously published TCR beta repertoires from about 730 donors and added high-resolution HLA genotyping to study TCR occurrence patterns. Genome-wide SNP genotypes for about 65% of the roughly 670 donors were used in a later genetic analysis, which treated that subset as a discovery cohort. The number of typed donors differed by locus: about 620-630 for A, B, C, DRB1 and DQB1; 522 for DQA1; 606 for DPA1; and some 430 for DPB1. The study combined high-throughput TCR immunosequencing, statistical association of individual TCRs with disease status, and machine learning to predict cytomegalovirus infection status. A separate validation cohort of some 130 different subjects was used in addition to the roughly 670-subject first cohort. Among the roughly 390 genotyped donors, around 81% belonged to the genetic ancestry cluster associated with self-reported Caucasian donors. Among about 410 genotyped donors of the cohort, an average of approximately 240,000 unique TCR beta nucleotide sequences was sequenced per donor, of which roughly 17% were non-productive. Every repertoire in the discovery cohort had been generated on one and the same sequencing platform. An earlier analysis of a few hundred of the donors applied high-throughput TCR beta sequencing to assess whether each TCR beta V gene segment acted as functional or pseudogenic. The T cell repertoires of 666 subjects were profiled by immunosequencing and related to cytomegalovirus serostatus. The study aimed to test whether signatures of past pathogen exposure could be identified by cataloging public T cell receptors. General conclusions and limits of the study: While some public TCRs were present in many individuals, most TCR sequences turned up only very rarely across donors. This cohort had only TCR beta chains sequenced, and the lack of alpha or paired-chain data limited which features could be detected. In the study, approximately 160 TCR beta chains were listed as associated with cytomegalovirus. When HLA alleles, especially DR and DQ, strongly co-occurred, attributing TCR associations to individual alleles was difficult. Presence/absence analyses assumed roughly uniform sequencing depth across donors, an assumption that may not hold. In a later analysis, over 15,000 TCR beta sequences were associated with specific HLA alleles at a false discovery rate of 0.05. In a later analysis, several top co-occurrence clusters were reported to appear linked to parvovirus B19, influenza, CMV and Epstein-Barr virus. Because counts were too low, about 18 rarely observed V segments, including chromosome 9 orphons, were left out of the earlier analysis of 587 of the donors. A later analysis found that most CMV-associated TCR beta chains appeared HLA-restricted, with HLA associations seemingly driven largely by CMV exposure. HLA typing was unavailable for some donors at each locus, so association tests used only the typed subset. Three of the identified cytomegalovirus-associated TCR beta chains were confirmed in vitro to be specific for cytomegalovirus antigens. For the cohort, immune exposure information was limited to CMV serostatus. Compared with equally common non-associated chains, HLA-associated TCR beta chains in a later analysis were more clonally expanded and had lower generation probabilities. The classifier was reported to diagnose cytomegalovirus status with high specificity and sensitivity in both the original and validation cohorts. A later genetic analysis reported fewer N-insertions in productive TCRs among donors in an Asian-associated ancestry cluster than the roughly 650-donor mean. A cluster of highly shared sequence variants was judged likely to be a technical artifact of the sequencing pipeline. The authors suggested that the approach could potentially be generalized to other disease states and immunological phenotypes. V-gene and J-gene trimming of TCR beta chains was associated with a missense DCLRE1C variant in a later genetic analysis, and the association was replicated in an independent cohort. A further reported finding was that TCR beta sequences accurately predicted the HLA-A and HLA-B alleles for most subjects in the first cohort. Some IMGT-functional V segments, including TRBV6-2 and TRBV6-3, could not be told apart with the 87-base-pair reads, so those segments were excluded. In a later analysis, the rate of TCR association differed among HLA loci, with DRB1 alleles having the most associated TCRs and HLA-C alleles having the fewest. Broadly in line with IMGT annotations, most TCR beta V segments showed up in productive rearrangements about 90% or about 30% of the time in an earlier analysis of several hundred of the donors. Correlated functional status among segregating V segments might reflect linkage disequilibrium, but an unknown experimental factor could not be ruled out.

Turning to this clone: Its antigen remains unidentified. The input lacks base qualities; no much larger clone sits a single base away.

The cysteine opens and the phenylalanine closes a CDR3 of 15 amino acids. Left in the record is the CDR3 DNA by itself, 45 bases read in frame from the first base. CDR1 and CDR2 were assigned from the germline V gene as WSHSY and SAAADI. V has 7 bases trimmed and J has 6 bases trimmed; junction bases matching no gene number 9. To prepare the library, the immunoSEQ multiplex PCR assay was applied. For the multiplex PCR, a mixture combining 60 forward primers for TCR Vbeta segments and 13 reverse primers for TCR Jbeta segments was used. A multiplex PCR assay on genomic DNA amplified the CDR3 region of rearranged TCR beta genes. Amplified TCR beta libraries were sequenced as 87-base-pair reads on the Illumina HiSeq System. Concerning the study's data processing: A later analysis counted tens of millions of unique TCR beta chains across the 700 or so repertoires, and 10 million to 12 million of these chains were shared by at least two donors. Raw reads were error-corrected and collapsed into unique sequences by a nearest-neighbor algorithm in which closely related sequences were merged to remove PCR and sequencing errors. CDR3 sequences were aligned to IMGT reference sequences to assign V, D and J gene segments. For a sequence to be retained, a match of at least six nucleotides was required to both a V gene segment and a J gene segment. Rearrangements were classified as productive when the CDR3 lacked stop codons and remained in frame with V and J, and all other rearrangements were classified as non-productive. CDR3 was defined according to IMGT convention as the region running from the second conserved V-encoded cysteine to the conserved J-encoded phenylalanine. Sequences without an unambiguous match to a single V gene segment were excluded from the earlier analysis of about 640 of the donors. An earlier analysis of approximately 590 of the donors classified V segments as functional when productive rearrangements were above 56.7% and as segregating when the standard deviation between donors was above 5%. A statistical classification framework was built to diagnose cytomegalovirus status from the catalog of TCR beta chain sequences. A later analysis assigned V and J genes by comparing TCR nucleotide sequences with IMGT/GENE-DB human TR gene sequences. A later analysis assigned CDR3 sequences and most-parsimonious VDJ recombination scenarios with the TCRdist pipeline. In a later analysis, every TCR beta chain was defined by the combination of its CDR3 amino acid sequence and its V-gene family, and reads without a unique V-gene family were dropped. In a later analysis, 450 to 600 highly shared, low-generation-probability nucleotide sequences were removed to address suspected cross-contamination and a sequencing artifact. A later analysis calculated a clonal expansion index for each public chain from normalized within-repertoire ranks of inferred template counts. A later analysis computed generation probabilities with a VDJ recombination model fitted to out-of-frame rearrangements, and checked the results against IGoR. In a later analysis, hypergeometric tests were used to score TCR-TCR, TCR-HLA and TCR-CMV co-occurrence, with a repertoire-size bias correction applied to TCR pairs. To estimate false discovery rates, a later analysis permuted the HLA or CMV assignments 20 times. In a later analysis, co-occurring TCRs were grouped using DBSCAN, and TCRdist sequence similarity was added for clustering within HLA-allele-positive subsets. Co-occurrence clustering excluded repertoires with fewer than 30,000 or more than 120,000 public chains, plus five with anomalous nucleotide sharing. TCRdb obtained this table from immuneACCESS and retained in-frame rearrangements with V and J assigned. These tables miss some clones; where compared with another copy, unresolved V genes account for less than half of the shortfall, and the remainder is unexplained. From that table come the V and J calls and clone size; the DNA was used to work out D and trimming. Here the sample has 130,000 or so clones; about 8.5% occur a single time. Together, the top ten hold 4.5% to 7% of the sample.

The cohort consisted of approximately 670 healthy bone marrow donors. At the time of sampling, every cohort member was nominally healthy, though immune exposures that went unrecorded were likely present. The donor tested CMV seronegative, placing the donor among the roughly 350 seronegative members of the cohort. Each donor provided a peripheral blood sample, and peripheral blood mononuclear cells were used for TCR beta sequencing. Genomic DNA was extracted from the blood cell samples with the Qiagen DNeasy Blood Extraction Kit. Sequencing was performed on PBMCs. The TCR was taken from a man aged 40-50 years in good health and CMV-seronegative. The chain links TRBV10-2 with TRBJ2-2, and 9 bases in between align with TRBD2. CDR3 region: CASKGGGGAAGELFF. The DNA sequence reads TGCGCCAGCAAGGGGGGCGGGGGGGCCGCCGGGGAGCTGTTTTTT.